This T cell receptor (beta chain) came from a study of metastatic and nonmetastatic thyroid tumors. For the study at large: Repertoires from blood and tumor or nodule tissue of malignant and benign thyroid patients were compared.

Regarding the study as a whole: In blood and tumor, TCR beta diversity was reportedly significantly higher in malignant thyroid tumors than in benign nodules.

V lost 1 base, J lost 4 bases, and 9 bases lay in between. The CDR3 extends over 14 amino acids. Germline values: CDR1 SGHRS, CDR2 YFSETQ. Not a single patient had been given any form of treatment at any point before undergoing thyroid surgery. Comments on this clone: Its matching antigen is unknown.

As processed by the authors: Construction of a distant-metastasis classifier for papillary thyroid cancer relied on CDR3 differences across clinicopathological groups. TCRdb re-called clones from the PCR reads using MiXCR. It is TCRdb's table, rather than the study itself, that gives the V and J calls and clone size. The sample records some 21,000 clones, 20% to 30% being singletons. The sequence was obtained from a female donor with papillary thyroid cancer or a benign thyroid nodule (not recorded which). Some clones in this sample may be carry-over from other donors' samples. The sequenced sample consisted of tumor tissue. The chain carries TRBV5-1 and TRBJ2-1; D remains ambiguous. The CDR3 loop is CASSLRLKYNEQFF. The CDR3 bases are TGCGCCAGCAGCTTGAGGCTTAAATACAATGAGCAGTTCTTC.